Detailed here is one T cell receptor beta chain. The target antigen is unknown. There are 13 residues in the CDR3. The V end lost 4 bases, the J end lost 8 bases, and 12 bases lay between the germline ends. Germline V CDR1 and CDR2: MRHNA, SNTAGT. The sample originates from a study of OX40 agonist ivuxolimab in advanced cancers. Study-wide context: The patients received ivuxolimab by intravenous route every 2 weeks at 0.01 to 10 mg/kg.

General observations from the study: Low normalized T-cell clonal expansion was additionally recorded for some nonresponders.

Measured with immunoSEQ multiplex PCR; TCRdb has only the in-frame clones, and not every one. The sample has roughly 90,000 clones, around nine tenths seen once. The chain has TRBV6-4 and TRBJ2-1; D is tentatively TRBD1 or TRBD2 (5 bases each). This sequence was found in an adult with an advanced solid tumor such as melanoma, head and neck, liver or kidney cancer. Here the sequenced sample was CD4+ or CD8+ T cells sorted from blood, taken in a trial of the OX40 agonist ivuxolimab. This CDR3 is CASSGDLRDEQFF. In DNA form, the CDR3 reads TGTGCCAGCAGTGGGGACCTTCGAGATGAGCAGTTCTTC.